These T cell receptor beta chains were read from a single sample in a study of control samples from healthy donors and cancer patients. The data were produced by immunoSEQ multiplex PCR, yet TCRdb's version contains in-frame clones alone and is incomplete. The sample has roughly 150,000 clones; about nine tenths are singletons. The specimen was blood. The receptors come from a man in his thirties or forties in good health. Both conserved end residues are part of each CDR3. A D gene is named only where the DNA matches it firmly. The listing skips clone size in some rows; elsewhere it reads once, few, many or a size class.

D: TRBD2; J: TRBJ2-1; V: TRBV19; size: .; CDR3: CASSILGTRFNEQFF; DNA: TGTGCCAGTAGTATCTTGGGGACTAGGTTCAATGAGCAGTTCTTC
D: .; J: TRBJ1-1; V: TRBV6-5; size: .; CDR3: CASTQEGRGAEAFF; DNA: TGTGCCAGCACCCAGGAAGGGCGCGGAGCTGAAGCTTTCTTT
D: TRBD1; J: TRBJ2-3; V: TRBV5-1; size: .; CDR3: CASSPYLRTGYSTDTQYF; DNA: TGCGCCAGCAGCCCCTATCTCAGGACAGGGTACAGCACAGATACGCAGTATTTT
D: .; J: TRBJ2-7; V: TRBV5-1; size: .; CDR3: CASSPQVDVEQYF; DNA: TGCGCCAGCAGCCCCCAGGTCGATGTCGAGCAGTACTTC
D: .; J: TRBJ1-2; V: TRBV6-6; size: .; CDR3: CASSYSDPAVSGYTF; DNA: TGTGCCAGCAGTTACTCTGACCCCGCCGTCTCGGGCTACACCTTC
D: .; J: TRBJ2-3; V: TRBV5-5; size: .; CDR3: CASSLAGSGASTDTQYF; DNA: TGTGCCAGCAGCTTGGCGGGTAGCGGAGCTAGCACAGATACGCAGTATTTT
D: TRBD1; J: TRBJ1-2; V: TRBV6-1; size: .; CDR3: CASSEAGDSYGYTF; DNA: TGTGCCAGCAGTGAAGCTGGGGACAGCTATGGCTACACCTTC
D: TRBD2; J: TRBJ2-1; V: TRBV6-2/TRBV6-3; size: .; CDR3: CASSYPSGSPDNEQFF; DNA: TGTGCCAGCAGTTACCCGAGCGGGAGTCCGGACAATGAGCAGTTCTTC
D: .; J: TRBJ2-4; V: TRBV7-9; size: .; CDR3: CASSYPSGFENIQYF; DNA: TGTGCCAGCAGCTACCCGTCGGGGTTCGAAAACATTCAGTACTTC
D: .; J: TRBJ1-1; V: TRBV7-2; size: .; CDR3: CASSFYGGGEAFF; DNA: TGTGCCAGCAGCTTCTACGGGGGGGGCGAAGCTTTCTTT
D: .; J: TRBJ2-7; V: TRBV6-6; size: .; CDR3: CASSPTPYEQYF; DNA: TGTGCCAGCAGTCCGACACCTTACGAGCAGTACTTC
D: .; J: TRBJ1-2; V: TRBV7-2; size: .; CDR3: CASSLIGEWAYGYTF; DNA: TGTGCCAGCAGCTTAATTGGGGAATGGGCCTATGGCTACACCTTC
D: .; J: TRBJ2-7; V: TRBV3-1/TRBV3-2; size: once; CDR3: CASSQGRGLSYEQYF; DNA: TGTGCCAGCAGCCAAGGCAGGGGCCTCTCCTACGAGCAGTACTTC
D: .; J: TRBJ2-3; V: TRBV5-1; size: .; CDR3: CASSLDSTDTQYF; DNA: TGCGCCAGCAGCTTGGACAGCACAGATACGCAGTATTTT
D: .; J: TRBJ1-5; V: TRBV6-5; size: .; CDR3: CASRPGTYSNQPQHF; DNA: TGTGCCAGCAGGCCCGGGACATACAGCAATCAGCCCCAGCATTTT
D: .; J: TRBJ1-2; V: TRBV6-1; size: .; CDR3: CASSERARSGYTF; DNA: TGTGCCAGCAGTGAAAGGGCCAGGAGTGGCTACACCTTC
D: .; J: TRBJ1-2; V: TRBV7-2; size: once; CDR3: CASSLAGYGYTF; DNA: TGTGCCAGCAGCTTAGCAGGCTATGGCTACACCTTC
D: .; J: TRBJ1-2; V: TRBV24-1; size: once; CDR3: CATSRDRIYGYTF; DNA: TGTGCCACCAGTCGCGACAGGATCTATGGCTACACCTTC
D: .; J: TRBJ1-5; V: TRBV6-5; size: .; CDR3: CASSNTGSNQPQHF; DNA: TGTGCCAGCAGTAATACAGGGTCCAATCAGCCCCAGCATTTT
D: .; J: TRBJ2-1; V: TRBV6-5; size: .; CDR3: CASSQSNEQFF; DNA: TGTGCCAGCAGCCAGAGCAATGAGCAGTTCTTC
D: .; J: TRBJ1-2; V: TRBV12-3/TRBV12-4; size: .; CDR3: CASSPDRTRGYTF; DNA: TGTGCCAGCAGCCCAGACAGGACGAGAGGCTACACCTTC
D: .; J: TRBJ1-2; V: TRBV4-1; size: .; CDR3: CASSQDVRSYTF; DNA: TGCGCCAGCAGCCAAGATGTGCGGAGCTACACCTTC
D: .; J: TRBJ2-2; V: TRBV4-1; size: .; CDR3: CASSRRPHQDMSTGELFF; DNA: TGCGCCAGCAGCCGAAGACCGCATCAAGACATGTCGACCGGGGAGCTGTTTTTT
D: .; J: TRBJ1-6; V: TRBV3-1/TRBV3-2; size: .; CDR3: CASSQEGDTYNSPLHF; DNA: TGTGCCAGCAGCCAAGAGGGGGACACTTATAATTCACCCCTCCACTTT
D: .; J: TRBJ1-1; V: TRBV15; size: .; CDR3: CATSRGTGTTTEAFF; DNA: TGTGCCACCAGCAGAGGGACGGGGACTACCACTGAAGCTTTCTTT
D: .; J: TRBJ1-1; V: TRBV20-1; size: .; CDR3: CSAREISEAFF; DNA: TGCAGTGCTAGAGAAATCTCTGAAGCTTTCTTT